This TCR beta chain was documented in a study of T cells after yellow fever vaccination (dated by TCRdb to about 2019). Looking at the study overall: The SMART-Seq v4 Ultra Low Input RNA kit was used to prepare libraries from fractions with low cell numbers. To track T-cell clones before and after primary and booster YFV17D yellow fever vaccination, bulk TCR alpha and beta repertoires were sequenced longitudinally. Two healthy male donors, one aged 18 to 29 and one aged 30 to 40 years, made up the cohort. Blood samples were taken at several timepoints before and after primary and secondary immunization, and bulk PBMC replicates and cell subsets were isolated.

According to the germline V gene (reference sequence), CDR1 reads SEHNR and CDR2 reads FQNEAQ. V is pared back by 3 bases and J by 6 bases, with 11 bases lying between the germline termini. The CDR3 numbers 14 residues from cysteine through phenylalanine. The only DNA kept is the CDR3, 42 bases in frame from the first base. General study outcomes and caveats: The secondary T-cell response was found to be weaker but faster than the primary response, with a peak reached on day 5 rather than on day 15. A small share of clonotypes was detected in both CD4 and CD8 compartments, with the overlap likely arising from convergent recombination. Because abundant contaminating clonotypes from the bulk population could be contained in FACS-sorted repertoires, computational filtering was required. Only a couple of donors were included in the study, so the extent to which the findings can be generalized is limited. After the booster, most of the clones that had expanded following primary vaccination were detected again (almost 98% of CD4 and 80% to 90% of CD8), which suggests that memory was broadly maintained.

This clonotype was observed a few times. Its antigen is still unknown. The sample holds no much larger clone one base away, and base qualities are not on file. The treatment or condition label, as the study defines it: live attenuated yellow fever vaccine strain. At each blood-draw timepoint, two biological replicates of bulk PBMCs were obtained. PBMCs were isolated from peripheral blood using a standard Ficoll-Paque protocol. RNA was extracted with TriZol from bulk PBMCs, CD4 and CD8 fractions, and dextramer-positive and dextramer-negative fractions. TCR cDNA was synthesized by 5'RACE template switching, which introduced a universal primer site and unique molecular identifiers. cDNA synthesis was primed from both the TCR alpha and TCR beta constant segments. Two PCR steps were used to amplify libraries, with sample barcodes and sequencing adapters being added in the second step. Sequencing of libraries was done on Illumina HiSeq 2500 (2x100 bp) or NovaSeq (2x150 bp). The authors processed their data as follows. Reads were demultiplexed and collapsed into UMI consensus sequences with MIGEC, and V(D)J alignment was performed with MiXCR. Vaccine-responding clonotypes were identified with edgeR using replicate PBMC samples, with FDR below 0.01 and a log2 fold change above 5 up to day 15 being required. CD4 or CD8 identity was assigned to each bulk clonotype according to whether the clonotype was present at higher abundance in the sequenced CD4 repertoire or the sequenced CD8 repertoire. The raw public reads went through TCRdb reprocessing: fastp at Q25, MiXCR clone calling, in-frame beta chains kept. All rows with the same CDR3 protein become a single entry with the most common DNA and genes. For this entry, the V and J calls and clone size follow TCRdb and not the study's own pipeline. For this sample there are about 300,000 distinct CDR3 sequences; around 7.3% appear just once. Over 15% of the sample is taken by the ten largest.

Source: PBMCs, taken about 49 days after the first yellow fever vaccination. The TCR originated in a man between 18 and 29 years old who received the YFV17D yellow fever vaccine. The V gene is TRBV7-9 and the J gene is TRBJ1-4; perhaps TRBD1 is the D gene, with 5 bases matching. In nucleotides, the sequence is TGTGCCAGCAGCTTTGAGGGGACGTATGAAAAACTGTTTTTT. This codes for CASSFEGTYEKLFF.